The sequence of this T cell receptor beta chain was determined in a study of yellow fever vaccine responses in identical twins. Study-wide findings and caveats: Twins' vaccine T cell responses reportedly seemed partly convergent and partly personalized.

As for this clonotype: The target antigen is unknown.

The CDR3 has 16 amino acids. Per germline, CDR1 SGHTA and CDR2 FQGTGA. With V trimmed by 3 bases and J by 0 bases, 2 bases remained unmatched. TCRdb reprocessed the RT-PCR reads with MiXCR, giving one entry per CDR3 protein. The table has more than 15,000 distinct CDR3 sequences, around 65% seen once; the top ten hold 2.2%. The specimen comprised T cells from blood (PBMCs), unsorted or a sorted subset (not recorded which), sampled before or after yellow fever vaccination (not recorded which). The J gene is TRBJ2-7, the V gene TRBV7-3; 13 positions agree with TRBD2. The source is a woman under 30 who received the yellow fever vaccine. The CDR3 here is CASSFTSGRVSYEQYF. The CDR3 DNA reads as TGTGCCAGCAGCTTCACTAGCGGGAGGGTCTCCTACGAGCAGTACTTC.